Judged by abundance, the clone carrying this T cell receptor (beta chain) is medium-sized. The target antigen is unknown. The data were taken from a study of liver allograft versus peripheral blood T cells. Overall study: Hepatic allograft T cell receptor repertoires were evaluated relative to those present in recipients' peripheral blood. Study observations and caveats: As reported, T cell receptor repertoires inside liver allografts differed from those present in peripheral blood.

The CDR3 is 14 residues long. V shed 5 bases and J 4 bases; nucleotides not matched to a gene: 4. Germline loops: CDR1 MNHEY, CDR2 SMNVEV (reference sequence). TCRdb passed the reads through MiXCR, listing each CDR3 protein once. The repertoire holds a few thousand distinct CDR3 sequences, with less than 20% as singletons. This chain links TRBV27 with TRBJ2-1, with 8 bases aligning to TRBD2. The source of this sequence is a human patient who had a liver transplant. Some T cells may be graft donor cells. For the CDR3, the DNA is TGTGCCAGCAGTCTGGGCGGGGGGTACAATGAGCAGTTCTTC. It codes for CASSLGGGYNEQFF.